A single T cell receptor beta chain is shown here with its context. The antigen is undetermined. The CDR3 covers 13 residues. Germline CDR1 MNHEY, CDR2 SVGAGI. Trimming stripped 6 bases from V and 5 bases from J, with 13 bases between. This entry is derived from a study of T cells in Graves' hyperthyroidism and ophthalmopathy. Study-level results: Patients with ophthalmopathy were separated from those with stable hyperthyroidism by a 13 V-J model. Blood shared most expanded thyroid clonotypes above 0.001.

What was amplified from RNA transcripts were TCR beta CDR3 regions. RT-PCR in the first round (using the HTBI primer set) targeted the TCR CDR3. TCRdb re-analysed the multiplex PCR reads in MiXCR, keeping a single row per CDR3 protein. This sample has hundreds of thousands of distinct CDR3 sequences, with just under 45% found just once. Patients were excluded for uncontrolled infection, other autoimmune disease, pregnancy or lactation. The diagnoses drew upon clinical symptoms, serum thyroxine and TRAb, thyroid ultrasound and orbital computed tomography. The receptor's source is an adult man with Graves' disease, either hyperthyroidism or ophthalmopathy (not recorded which). The V gene is TRBV6-5, the J gene TRBJ1-1, with D possibly matching TRBD1 (6 bases). The specimen was peripheral blood or thyroid tissue (not recorded which). Here the CDR3 reads CASSSDSWTEAFF. The CDR3, as DNA: TGTGCCAGCAGCTCGGACAGCTGGACTGAAGCTTTCTTT.